The rows below give T cell receptor beta chains drawn from one sample of a study of T cells in Graves' hyperthyroidism and ophthalmopathy. One entry per CDR3 protein, called by TCRdb with MiXCR from the multiplex PCR reads. The sample shows approximately 640,000 distinct CDR3 sequences, less than 45% of them seen only once. Sequencing used peripheral blood or thyroid tissue (not recorded which). Receptors originate from an adult man with Graves' disease, either hyperthyroidism or ophthalmopathy (not recorded which). Both conserved end residues are part of each CDR3.

TRBV24-1,CATSEYAGSGEQYF
TRBV7-4,CASSFETGGKSPLHF
TRBV6-6,CASSSYGGVGYTF
TRBV19,CASKVRAGSQPQHF
TRBV20-1,CSAAGQAQETQYF
TRBV7-6,CASSYGTGKNSPLHF
TRBV5-4,CASRTSSGEQAYEQYF
TRBV6-6,CASSDPLSGSLHEQYF
TRBV13,CASSTQGSEAFF
TRBV7-9,CASSFRDRQETQYF
TRBV7-9,CASTMSGSSYEQYF
TRBV9,CASSASIHRFSVAHTEAFF
TRBV7-2,CASERGGNEQYF
TRBV12-3/TRBV12-4,CASRRNRHDQPQHF
TRBV6-1,CASSGDDQETQYF